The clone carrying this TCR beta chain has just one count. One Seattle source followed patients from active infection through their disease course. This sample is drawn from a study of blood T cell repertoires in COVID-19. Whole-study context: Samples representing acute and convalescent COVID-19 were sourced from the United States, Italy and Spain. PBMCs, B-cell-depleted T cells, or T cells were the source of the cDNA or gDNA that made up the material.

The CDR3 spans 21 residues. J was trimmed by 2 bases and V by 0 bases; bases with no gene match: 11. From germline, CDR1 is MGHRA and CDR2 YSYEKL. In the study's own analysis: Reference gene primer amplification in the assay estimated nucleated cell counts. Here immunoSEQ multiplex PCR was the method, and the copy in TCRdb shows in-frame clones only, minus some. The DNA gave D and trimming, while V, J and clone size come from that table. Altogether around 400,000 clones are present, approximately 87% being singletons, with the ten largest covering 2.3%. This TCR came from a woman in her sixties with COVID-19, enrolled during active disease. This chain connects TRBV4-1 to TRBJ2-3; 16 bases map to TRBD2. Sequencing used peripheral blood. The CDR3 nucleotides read TGCGCCAGCAGCCAAGATCATGATAGGGGACTAGCGGGGGGGAACACAGATACGCAGTATTTT. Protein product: CASSQDHDRGLAGGNTDTQYF.